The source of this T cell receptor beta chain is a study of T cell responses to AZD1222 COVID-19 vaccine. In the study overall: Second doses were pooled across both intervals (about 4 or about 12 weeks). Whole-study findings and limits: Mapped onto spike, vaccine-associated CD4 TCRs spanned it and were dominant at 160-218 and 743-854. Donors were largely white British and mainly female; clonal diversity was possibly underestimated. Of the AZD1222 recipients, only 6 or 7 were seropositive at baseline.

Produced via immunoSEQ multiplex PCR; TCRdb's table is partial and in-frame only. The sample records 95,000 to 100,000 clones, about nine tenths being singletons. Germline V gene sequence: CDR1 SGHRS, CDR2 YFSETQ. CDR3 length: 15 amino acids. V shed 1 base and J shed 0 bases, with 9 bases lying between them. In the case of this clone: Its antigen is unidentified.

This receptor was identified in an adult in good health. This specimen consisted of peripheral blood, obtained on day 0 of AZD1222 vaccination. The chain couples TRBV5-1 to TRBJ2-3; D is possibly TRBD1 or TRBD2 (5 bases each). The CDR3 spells CASSLTGRSTDTQYF. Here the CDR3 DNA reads TGCGCCAGCAGCTTGACGGGGCGGAGCACAGATACGCAGTATTTT.